The T cell receptor (beta chain) described here comes from a study of vaccination and CD4 T cells after COVID-19. About the study: Two Hispanic individuals were among six male and four female convalescent patients. Post-COVID draws followed diagnosis by a median around 92 days (range 35 to 161). The authors exposed cells to overlapping spike peptides derived from SARS-CoV-2, HCoV-NL63, HCoV-OC43 and HCoV-229E. Whole-study results and caveats: The researchers studied relatively few convalescent patients and omitted early post-infection timepoints.

Treatment in this sample: roughly 10-day PBMC culture with coronavirus spike peptide pools or control peptides (ViraFEST assay). One should note that the unexposed donor's CD4+ T cells were collected before the COVID-19 pandemic (2011-2018). Sequencing of DNA taken from cultured CD4+ T cells relied on the Oncomine TCR Beta short-read assay. TCRdb used MiXCR to reprocess the PCR reads, holding one entry per CDR3 protein. The sample records more than 2,000 distinct CDR3 sequences, around 18% being singletons. With regard to this clonotype: Antigen specificity is unknown.

This TCR was sampled from a human donor in good health. The source material was CD4+ T cells from blood, cultured in vitro.

The CDR3 nucleotides read TGTGCCAGCAGCCCCCTCGGGACTAGCGGGGGGGCTTACAATGAGCAGTTCTTC. The encoded protein is CASSPLGTSGGAYNEQFF. The rearrangement joins TRBV5-8 to TRBJ2-1, with 16 nucleotides matching TRBD2. The J segment lost 4 bases and the V segment lost 4 bases, leaving 8 bases of the junction unmatched. Germline assignment: CDR1 SGHTS and CDR2 YDEGEE. This CDR3 has 18 amino acids. The complete variable domain, with remaining parts taken from reference TRBV5-8 and TRBJ2-1, reads EAGVTQSPTHLIKTRGQQATLRCSPISGHTSVYWYQQALGLGLQFLLWYDEGEERNRGNFPPRFSGRQFPNYSSELNVNALELEDSALYLCASSPLGTSGGAYNEQFFGPGTRLTVL.